These 21 T cell receptor beta chains originate from one sample sequenced in a study of a mutant IDH1 vaccine in newly diagnosed glioma. Generated by immunoSEQ multiplex PCR, the TCRdb table keeps only in-frame clones and is missing some. The data contain approximately 25,000 clones, around 82% of them seen just once; the ten biggest clones take up 2.8%. Noted time point: week 47, end of study. A single vaccine dose contained 300 ug of mutant IDH1 20-mer peptide, and topical imiquimod was used with it. Their antigens remain unidentified. The material sequenced was PBMCs, taken from a glioma patient whose treatment included an IDH1 peptide vaccine. These receptor sequences come from a man aged 40-49 years with glioma.

The chain is built from TRBV10-3 and TRBJ2-1; 9 bases map to TRBD2. This CDR3 has 18 residues. Per the germline V gene, CDR1 is ENHRY and CDR2 is SYGVKD. Trimming took 6 bases from V and 8 from J; bases not matched to a gene: 20. CDR3 coding DNA: TGTGCCATCAGAGAGGCAGAACTCGGGACTAGCATTGTTGATGAGCAGTTCTTC. It specifies CAIREAELGTSIVDEQFF.

The chain recombines TRBV19 with TRBJ2-1; TRBD1 aligns across 11 bases. From germline, CDR1 is LNHDA and CDR2 SQIVND (reference sequence). The CDR3 totals 16 residues. V shed 8 bases, J shed 13 bases, and the junction held 19 bases outside the gene matches. As DNA, the CDR3 is TGTGCCAGTCAACCAGCGGGGACAGGGGGGACGGGAGGACAGTTCTTC. It encodes CASQPAGTGGTGGQFF. Looking up the rest from reference TRBV19 and TRBJ2-1 gives the full variable domain: DGGITQSPKYLFRKEGQNVTLSCEQNLNHDAMYWYRQDPGQGLRLIYYSQIVNDFQKGDIAEGYSVSREKKESFPLTVTSAQKNPTAFYLCASQPAGTGGTGGQFFGPGTRLTVL.

V and J are TRBV5-4 and TRBJ2-7; 13 bases are a match to TRBD2. This CDR3 comprises 19 residues. Trimming took 4 bases from V and 2 from J; bases not matched to a gene: 15. The germline CDR1 and CDR2 sequences are SGHNT and YYREEE (reference sequence). The CDR3 nucleotides read TGTGCCAGCAGCGCCCCCTCCGGGACTAGCGGGATAAGAGCCTACGAGCAGTACTTC. Its protein product is CASSAPSGTSGIRAYEQYF.

The chain carries TRBV7-2 and TRBJ2-4; D tentatively fits TRBD1 or TRBD2 (5 bases each). This CDR3 spans 15 amino acids. Per germline, CDR1 SGHTA and CDR2 FQGNSA. Deletions cut 3 bases from V and 3 bases from J, with 12 bases between. For the CDR3, the DNA is TGTGCCAGCAGCTTTGAGGGGCAGGGCAAAAACATTCAGTACTTC. Translation gives CASSFEGQGKNIQYF.

This chain connects TRBV7-2 to TRBJ2-5; D uncertain. Trimming removed 3 bases from V and 4 bases from J, with 6 bases in between. The CDR3 extends over 12 amino acids. Germline V lookup: CDR1 SGHTA, CDR2 FQGNSA. The CDR3 protein is CASSFPRETQYF. CDR3 DNA sequence: TGTGCCAGCAGCTTCCCTAGAGAGACCCAGTACTTC.

This rearrangement joins TRBV7-2 to TRBJ2-5; TRBD1 aligns across 7 bases. Germline trimming cut 1 base from V and 5 bases from J; bases unmatched to any gene: 4. Germline V gene sequence: CDR1 SGHTA, CDR2 FQGNSA. The CDR3 is 14 amino acids. Here the CDR3 DNA reads TGTGCCAGCAGCTTAGTAAGGGGGCCCGAGACCCAGTACTTC. Amino acids: CASSLVRGPETQYF.

This rearrangement joins TRBV7-9 to TRBJ1-1; D is unresolved. CDR1 is SEHNR, CDR2 FQNEAQ, per germline (reference sequence). This CDR3 spans 12 amino acids. With 0 bases removed from V and 7 bases from J, the gap between germline ends came to 6 bases. The CDR3, as DNA: TGTGCCAGCAGCTTAGCAGGGAGTGAAGCTTTCTTT. As protein: CASSLAGSEAFF. Full variable domain (missing parts from reference TRBV7-9 and TRBJ1-1): DTGVSQNPRHKITKRGQNVTFRCDPISEHNRLYWYRQTLGQGPEFLTYFQNEAQLEKSRLLSDRFSAERPKGSFSTLEIQRTEQGDSAMYLCASSLAGSEAFFGQGTRLTVV.

The chain has TRBV7-8 and TRBJ2-5; no clear D. CDR1 is SGHVS and CDR2 is FQNEAQ in the germline V gene. Trimming cost V 6 bases and J 0 bases, with 8 bases left between them. CDR3 length: 13 residues. The CDR3 DNA sequence: TGTGCCAGCAGTTTTAGTTACCAAGAGACCCAGTACTTC. As protein: CASSFSYQETQYF.

CDR3: CASTTASTDTQYF. The CDR3, as DNA: TGCGCCAGCACGACAGCCAGCACAGATACGCAGTATTTT. The rearrangement uses TRBV5-1 and TRBJ2-3; D is perhaps TRBD1 (5 bases). This CDR3 has 13 amino acids. CDR1 is SGHRS, CDR2 YFSETQ, per germline. Trimming pared 6 bases from V and 0 bases from J, leaving 8 bases between.

J is TRBJ2-4 and V is TRBV5-8; D ambiguous. The CDR3 is 11 residues long. CDR1 and CDR2 (germline): SGHTS, YDEGEE. The V end was cut by 7 bases, the J end by 13 bases, with 15 bases between. In DNA, the CDR3 is TGTGCCAGCGGCAATTCCGCCCTGCAGTACTTC. It yields the protein CASGNSALQYF.

V and J are TRBV25-1 and TRBJ1-3, with D unresolved. There are 17 residues in the CDR3. V lost 1 base, J lost 0 bases, and 13 bases lay in between. Germline V lookup: CDR1 MGHDK, CDR2 SYGVNS. The CDR3 DNA is TGTGCCAGCAGTGAATCGGGAGGCGGACTCTCTGGAAACACCATATATTTT. This translates into CASSESGGGLSGNTIYF.

This clone has only one observation. The chain uses TRBV19 and TRBJ2-7, with D tentatively TRBD1 (5 bases). V lost 3 bases, J lost 5 bases, and 14 bases lay in between. Per germline, CDR1 LNHDA and CDR2 SQIVND (reference sequence). The CDR3 is 14 amino acids. The CDR3 DNA follows: TGTGCCAGTAGTATTGGAACAGGAGTTCACGAGCAGTACTTC. Protein: CASSIGTGVHEQYF.

This clone was detected once. This chain uses TRBV27 with TRBJ2-7, with D perhaps matching TRBD1 (6 bases). The CDR3 is made up of 14 amino acids. Per the germline V gene, CDR1 is MNHEY and CDR2 is SMNVEV (reference sequence). Trimming removed 3 bases at V and 4 bases at J, with 13 bases between. In DNA, the CDR3 is TGTGCCAGCAGTTTCCCGGACAGCCCTTACGAGCAGTACTTC. Translation gives CASSFPDSPYEQYF.

The chain carries TRBV25-1 and TRBJ1-4; no definite D call. V gave up 1 base and J gave up 7 bases, with 16 bases separating them. The CDR3 is made up of 16 amino acids. Germline CDR1 and CDR2: MGHDK and SYGVNS. CDR3 residues: CASSELGEKGGEKLFF. CDR3 nucleotide sequence: TGTGCCAGCAGTGAATTAGGTGAAAAGGGAGGTGAAAAACTGTTTTTT.

J is TRBJ1-2 and V is TRBV11-2; a weak D match, TRBD1 (5 bases). The germline V and J ends were trimmed by 2 bases and 7 bases, with 8 bases remaining between them. The germline V gene has CDR1 SGHAT and CDR2 FQNNGV. There are 12 residues in the CDR3. The CDR3 here is CASSLSGGGYTF. The CDR3 DNA sequence: TGTGCCAGCAGCTTATCCGGGGGTGGCTACACCTTC.

The chain recombines TRBV7-9 with TRBJ2-7; 7 bases map to TRBD2. After removal of 5 bases from V and 2 bases from J, the junction contained 9 bases not matched to a gene. This CDR3 has 15 amino acids. Germline V gives CDR1 SEHNR, CDR2 FQNEAQ (reference sequence). CDR3 coding DNA: TGTGCCAGCAGCCTGGGGGGGAGGAGAGCCTACGAGCAGTACTTC. Amino acids: CASSLGGRRAYEQYF.

V and J are TRBV7-2 and TRBJ2-7; 9 nucleotides align to TRBD2. V lost 5 bases, J lost 1 base, and 6 bases stayed unmatched. This CDR3 is built from 15 residues. Germline loops: CDR1 SGHTA, CDR2 FQGNSA. The CDR3 protein is CASSASGVGSYEQYF. CDR3 bases: TGTGCCAGCAGCGCTAGCGGGGTAGGTTCCTACGAGCAGTACTTC.

This CDR3 reads CASSLQTDHFLPQYF. As DNA, the CDR3 is TGTGCCAGCAGCCTACAGACAGACCACTTTCTTCCCCAGTACTTC. J is TRBJ2-5 and V is TRBV11-2; weak D call: TRBD1 (5 bases). The CDR3 is 15 residues long. V was trimmed by 5 bases and J by 9 bases, leaving 22 bases between them. CDR1 and CDR2 from the germline V gene are SGHAT and FQNNGV.

Only one count was recorded for this clone. V usage is TRBV27 and J usage is TRBJ2-7; TRBD2 matches at 8 bases. CDR3 length: 15 amino acids. V shed 2 bases, J shed 0 bases, and the junction held 3 bases outside the gene matches. CDR1 MNHEY and CDR2 SMNVEV come from the germline V gene (reference sequence). CDR3 nucleotide sequence: TGTGCCAGCAGTTTACGCGGGGGGACCTCCTACGAGCAGTACTTC. It translates to CASSLRGGTSYEQYF.

A few counts support this clone. The chain carries TRBV19 and TRBJ2-3; 7 nucleotides align to TRBD2. J gave up 4 bases and V 6 bases, and 10 bases lay outside the gene matches. This CDR3 is 15 amino acids long. Germline CDR1 LNHDA, CDR2 SQIVND (reference sequence). The chain's CDR3 is CASRDRGGSADTQYF. The CDR3 coding sequence is TGTGCCAGTAGGGATCGGGGCGGGAGTGCAGATACGCAGTATTTT.

The chain recombines TRBV11-2 with TRBJ2-1, with D tentatively TRBD1 or TRBD2 (5 bases each). With 2 bases removed from V and 8 bases from J, the gap between germline ends came to 16 bases. The CDR3 length is 15 residues. Germline-derived CDR1 and CDR2 are SGHAT and FQNNGV. CDR3: CASSLIGTNTHEQFF. Written as DNA, the CDR3 is TGTGCCAGCAGCTTAATCGGGACGAACACCCATGAGCAGTTCTTC.